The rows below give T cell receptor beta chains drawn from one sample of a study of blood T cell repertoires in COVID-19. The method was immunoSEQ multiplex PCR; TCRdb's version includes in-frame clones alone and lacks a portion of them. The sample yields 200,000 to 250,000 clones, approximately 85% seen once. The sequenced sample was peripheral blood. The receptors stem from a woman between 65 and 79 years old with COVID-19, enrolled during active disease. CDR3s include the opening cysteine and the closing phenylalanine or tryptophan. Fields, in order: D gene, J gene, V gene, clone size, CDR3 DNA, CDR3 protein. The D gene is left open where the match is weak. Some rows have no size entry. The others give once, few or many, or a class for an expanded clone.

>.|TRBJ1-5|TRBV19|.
TGTGCCAGTAGTCTATTCACGGGTGGCAATCAGCCCCAGCATTTT
CASSLFTGGNQPQHF
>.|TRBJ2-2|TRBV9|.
TGTGCCAGCAGCGCTCCCCGGGGTGCGGGAAAATACACCGGGGAGCTGTTTTTT
CASSAPRGAGKYTGELFF
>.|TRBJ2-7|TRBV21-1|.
TGTGCCCGCTCAGGGGTTAGCGTAGCGGGAACCTACGAGCAGTACTTC
CARSGVSVAGTYEQYF
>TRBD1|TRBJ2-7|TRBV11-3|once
TGTGCCAGCAGCAACCGACAGGGGGCCGACGAGCAGTACTTC
CASSNRQGADEQYF
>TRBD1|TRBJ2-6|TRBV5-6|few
TGTGCCAGCAGCTGGGGCAGGGGGCGCTTGTTTACTGGGGCCAACGTCCTGACTTTC
CASSWGRGRLFTGANVLTF
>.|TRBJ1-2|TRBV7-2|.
TGTGCCAGCAGCTCCGGGGCGGGGGGCGTTAAGGGCTATGGCTACACCTTC
CASSSGAGGVKGYGYTF
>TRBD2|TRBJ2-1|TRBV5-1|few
TGCGCCAGCAGCTTGGAGCTAGCGGGGAGGGGGAATGAGCAGTTCTTC
CASSLELAGRGNEQFF
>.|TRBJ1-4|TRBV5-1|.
TGCGCCAGCTGCATTGGACAGCCAACTAATGAAAAACTGTTTTTT
CASCIGQPTNEKLFF
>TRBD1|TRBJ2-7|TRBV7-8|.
TGTGCCAGCACCCCCGGGACAGCCCCTGGTCAGCAGTACTTC
CASTPGTAPGQQYF
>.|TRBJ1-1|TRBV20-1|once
TGCAGTGCTAGATTCGGCACTGAAGCTTTCTTT
CSARFGTEAFF
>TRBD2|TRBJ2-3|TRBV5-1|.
TGCGCCAGCAGCTTAAGGCGGGAGCCCTCCCCAGATACGCAGTATTTT
CASSLRREPSPDTQYF
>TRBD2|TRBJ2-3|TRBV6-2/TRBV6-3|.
TGTGCCAGCAGCCGTCCCAACTTGGCTAGCGGGAAATCGGATACGCAGTATTTT
CASSRPNLASGKSDTQYF
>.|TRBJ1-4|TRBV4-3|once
TGCGCCAGCAGCCAAGATACGACAAGAGATGAAAAACTGTTTTTT
CASSQDTTRDEKLFF
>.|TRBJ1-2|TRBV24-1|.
TGTGCCACCAGTGCCGGGAATGGCTACACCTTC
CATSAGNGYTF
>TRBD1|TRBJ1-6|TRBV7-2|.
TGTGCCAGCAGCTTCGGGACAGGGGTTTCACCCCTCCACTTT
CASSFGTGVSPLHF
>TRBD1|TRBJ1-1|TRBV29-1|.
TGCAGCGCTGAAACAGGGGGCGCAGATACTGAAGCTTTCTTT
CSAETGGADTEAFF
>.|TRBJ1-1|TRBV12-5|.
TGTGCTAGTGGTTTGTCGGGGAACACTGAAGCTTTCTTT
CASGLSGNTEAFF
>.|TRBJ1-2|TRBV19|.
TGTGCCAGTAGTACCTCGGACAGTTTCTATGGCTACACCTTC
CASSTSDSFYGYTF
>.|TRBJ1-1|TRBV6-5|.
TGTGCCAGCAGTTACTCGCCGGGGTTCGAAGCTTTCTTT
CASSYSPGFEAFF
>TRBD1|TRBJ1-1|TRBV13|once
TGTGCCAGCAGTTTCCCCTCCGGGACAGGGGACACTGAAGCTTTCTTT
CASSFPSGTGDTEAFF
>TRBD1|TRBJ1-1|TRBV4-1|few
TGCGCCAGCAGCCCTTGGGGTCCCGGGACAGGGACGGCCACTGAAGCTTTCTTT
CASSPWGPGTGTATEAFF
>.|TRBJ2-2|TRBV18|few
TGTGCCAGCTCACCTGAACAGGGTTCGAACACCGGGGAGCTGTTTTTT
CASSPEQGSNTGELFF
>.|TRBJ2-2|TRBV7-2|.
TGTGCCAGCAGCTTAGTTGTGGGAAGCGGGACCGGGGAGCTGTTTTTT
CASSLVVGSGTGELFF
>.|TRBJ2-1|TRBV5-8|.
TGTGCCAGCAGCCCGGTGGTCTCGCAGTTCTTC
CASSPVVSQFF
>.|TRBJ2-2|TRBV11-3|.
TGTGCCAGCAGCTTAGAAAGAACAGGGGAGCTGTTTTTT
CASSLERTGELFF
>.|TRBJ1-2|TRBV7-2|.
TGTGCCAGCAGCTTAGTGTTCGGAGGAGGGTATGGCTACACCTTC
CASSLVFGGGYGYTF
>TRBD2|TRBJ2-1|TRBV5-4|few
TGTGCCAGCAGCTTGGAACCTAGCGGACACAATGAGCAGTTCTTC
CASSLEPSGHNEQFF
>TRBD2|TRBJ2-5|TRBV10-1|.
TGCGCCAGCACCGAAGGGGCGGGAGGGGAGGAGACCCAGTACTTC
CASTEGAGGEETQYF
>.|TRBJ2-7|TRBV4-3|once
TGCGCCAGCAGCCAAGAGCTCTCACAGGCGAATTACGAGCAGTACTTC
CASSQELSQANYEQYF
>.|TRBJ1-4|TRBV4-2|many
TGTGCCAGCAGCCGACAGCCCGATAATGAAAAACTGTTTTTT
CASSRQPDNEKLFF
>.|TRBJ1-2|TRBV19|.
TGTGCCAGTAACCCGACCCGGGGTCAACACTACTATGGCTACACCTTC
CASNPTRGQHYYGYTF
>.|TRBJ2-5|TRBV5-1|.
TGCGCCAGCGCTCTTGGGACTAGGGGGCAGGAGACCCAGTACTTC
CASALGTRGQETQYF
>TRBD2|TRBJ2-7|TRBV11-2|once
TGTGCCAGCAGCTTAGGACTAGCCTCTTTCTACGAGCAGTACTTC
CASSLGLASFYEQYF
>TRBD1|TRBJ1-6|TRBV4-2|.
TGTGCCAGCAGCCAAGAGGTACAGGGGAACTCACCCCTCCACTTT
CASSQEVQGNSPLHF
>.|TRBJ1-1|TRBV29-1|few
TGCAGCGTTGATGTGACCAGGGGAAACACTGAAGCTTTCTTT
CSVDVTRGNTEAFF
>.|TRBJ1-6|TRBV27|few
TGTGCCAGCAGCCGGGGACTTCTGAGCTCCTATAATTCACCCCTCCACTTT
CASSRGLLSSYNSPLHF
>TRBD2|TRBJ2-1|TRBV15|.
TGTGCCACCAGCCCCAGACTAGCGGGAGGAGGCAATGAGCAGTTCTTC
CATSPRLAGGGNEQFF
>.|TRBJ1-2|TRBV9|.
TGTGCCAGCAGCGTAGTGGCAGATACTAACTATGGCTACACCTTC
CASSVVADTNYGYTF
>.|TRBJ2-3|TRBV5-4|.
TGTGCCAGCAGAGGTGAGCCTGCAGGAGATACGCAGTATTTT
CASRGEPAGDTQYF
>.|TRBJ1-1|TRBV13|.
TGTGCCAGCAGCCGACGACAGGCGGGTCAAAACAGGGAAGCTTTCTTT
CASSRRQAGQNREAFF
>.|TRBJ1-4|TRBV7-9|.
TGTGCCAGCAGCTTAGCGGCAGATAATGAAAAACTGTTTTTT
CASSLAADNEKLFF